This note documents a single T cell receptor beta chain sequence. Its antigen is undetermined. CD45RO negativity and positive selection for CCR7 defined naive CD8 cells, a population that excluded terminally differentiated effector memory CD45RA+ cells. This specimen belongs to a study of shared clonotypes between healthy human individuals. Study-wide findings and caveats: It was anticipated that sequencing depth would influence how many clonotypes donors shared. Investigators collected only blood, and repertoires in tissues likely differ.

Per the original methods: Quality scores were absent from the junction-only immunoSEQ sequences, so filtering differed. This table comes from immunoSEQ multiplex PCR, and its TCRdb copy is limited to in-frame clones, with some not included. V and J calls plus clone size are reproduced from that table; the DNA served to infer D and trimming. The sample consists of about 2.1 million clones, 90% to 95% of them appearing once. This CDR3 contains 15 residues. V was trimmed by 5 bases and J by 5 bases, leaving 18 bases between them. Germline loops: CDR1 MDHEN, CDR2 SYDVKM. The sample comprised naive CD8+ T cells from PBMCs. This sequence joins TRBV28 and TRBJ2-5; the D gene is possibly TRBD1 (6 bases). The origin of this receptor is a man aged 18 to 30 in good health. Some clones in this sample may be carry-over from other donors' samples. CDR3 nucleotides: TGTGCCAGCAGTCCATACGAGGGGCAGGGGGAGACCCAGTACTTC. It codes for CASSPYEGQGETQYF.